The 19 T cell receptor beta chains listed next were all sequenced from one sample in a study of human T cells and chemical hapten exposure (dated by TCRdb to about 2021). Receptors were amplified or captured by RACE. Sequencer: NextSeq 500. Starting from the raw public reads, TCRdb applied fastp trimming at Q25, assembled clones with MiXCR and retained in-frame beta chains. Identical CDR3 protein sequences are pooled into one entry, listed with their most common genes and DNA. The sample profile shows about 350,000 distinct CDR3 sequences; about 5% of them were found once. Under 9.5% of the sample lies in the top ten. The sample's time point label, decoded: pre-sensitization, week 0. The treatment or condition label, read with the paper, signifies: therapeutic diphenylcyclopropenone sensitization with weekly scalp DPC. This specimen was whole blood, taken in connection with sensitization to the hapten diphenylcyclopropenone (DPC). The receptors were gathered from a woman aged 18-30 years with alopecia areata. Some clones in this sample may be carry-over from other donors' samples.

This clonotype was observed at least ten times. J is TRBJ1-1 and V is TRBV6-5; D is uncertain. The CDR3 covers 11 residues. Germline lookup yields CDR1 MNHEY and CDR2 SVGAGI. V was shortened by 2 bases and J by 7 bases, with 5 bases between the two germline ends. The CDR3 DNA follows: TGTGCCAGCAGTTACGGGTTTGAAGCTTTCTTT. Its protein is CASSYGFEAFF.

This clonotype was recorded many times. The gene calls are TRBV18 and TRBJ2-7, with TRBD1 as a possible D gene (5 bases). Trimming stripped 3 bases from V and 0 bases from J, with 9 bases between. This CDR3 comprises 14 residues. Germline V gene data show CDR1 as KGHSH and CDR2 as LQKENI. CDR3 in DNA: TGTGCCAGCTCACCCCAAGACAGCTCCTACGAGCAGTACTTC. It is translated as CASSPQDSSYEQYF. The full variable domain, with the rest looked up from reference TRBV18 and TRBJ2-7, is NAGVMQNPRHLVRRRGQEARLRCSPMKGHSHVYWYRQLPEEGLKFMVYLQKENIIDESGMPKERFSAEFPKEGPSILRIQQVVRGDSAAYFCASSPQDSSYEQYFGPGTRLTVT.

This chain links TRBV27 with TRBJ2-2; 10 nucleotides line up with TRBD1. V was pared by 0 bases and J by 8 bases, with 6 bases of the junction left unmatched. Germline CDR1 is MNHEY and CDR2 is SMNVEV (reference sequence). The CDR3 consists of 16 residues. The CDR3 DNA reads as TGTGCCAGCAGTTTATCGGGACAGGGGCTATGGGGGGAGCTGTTTTTT. This sequence encodes CASSLSGQGLWGELFF.

This chain joins TRBV6-1 and TRBJ1-5; D uncertain. This CDR3 region has 16 residues. The ends were cut back, 4 bases at V and 0 bases at J, with 13 bases in the middle. Germline V gives CDR1 MNHNS, CDR2 SASEGT. The CDR3 region is CASSAGKGSSNQPQHF. CDR3 DNA: TGTGCCAGCAGTGCGGGGAAGGGATCTAGCAATCAGCCCCAGCATTTT.

This clonotype was recorded many times. The rearrangement joins TRBV5-1 to TRBJ1-4, with TRBD1 identical over 8 bases. Germline assignment: CDR1 SGHRS and CDR2 YFSETQ. There are 14 residues in the CDR3. Trimming took 0 bases from V and 14 from J; bases not matched to a gene: 9. CDR3 sequence: CASSLDGQGAALFF. The CDR3 DNA follows: TGCGCCAGCAGCTTGGATGGACAGGGAGCGGCTCTGTTTTTT.

The CDR3 here is CASSLVGGLAEAFF. The CDR3, as DNA: TGTGCCAGCAGCTTAGTTGGGGGTTTAGCTGAAGCTTTCTTT. The rearrangement links TRBV11-2 to TRBJ1-1, with D maybe TRBD1 (5 bases). The CDR3 is made up of 14 amino acids. V was shortened by 1 base and J by 6 bases, with 12 bases between the two germline ends. Germline V gene lookup returns CDR1 SGHAT and CDR2 FQNNGV.

There are many counts of this clonotype. The chain recombines TRBV5-5 with TRBJ1-2; D gene unclear. Germline lookup yields CDR1 SGHKS and CDR2 YYEKEE (reference sequence). Between the trimmed V and J ends, which lost 2 bases and 0 bases, there was a span of 8 bases. The CDR3 runs to 14 residues. As DNA, the CDR3 is TGTGCCAGCAGCTTTGGTTCTACTAACTATGGCTACACCTTC. This encodes CASSFGSTNYGYTF.

This clonotype has at least ten counts. The V and J genes are TRBV29-1 and TRBJ2-5, with a weak D call TRBD2 (6 bases). The CDR3 is 16 residues long. Germline CDR1 SQVTM, CDR2 ANQGSEA. The V end was cut by 4 bases, the J end by 1 base, with 19 bases between. The CDR3, as DNA: TGCAGCGTTGCGGGGAGGTCCGGAGTCCCCCAAGAGACCCAGTACTTC. Its protein product is CSVAGRSGVPQETQYF.

With regard to this clonotype: This clone may be a read error of a much larger clone one base away. The chain employs TRBV7-8 and TRBJ2-3, with D unclear. CDR1 and CDR2 (germline): SGHVS, FQNEAQ. The CDR3 is 16 amino acids. V dropped 1 base and J dropped 4 bases, with 15 bases sitting between them. The CDR3 sequence is CASSLVGWSGPDTQYF. DNA for the CDR3: TGTGCCAGCAGCTTAGTAGGATGGAGTGGTCCAGATACGCAGTATTTT.

This chain links TRBV29-1 with TRBJ1-1, with D possibly being TRBD1 (5 bases). Germline CDR1 reads SQVTM; CDR2 reads ANQGSEA. The CDR3 is made up of 13 amino acids. Between the trimmed V and J ends, which lost 4 bases and 6 bases, there was a span of 15 bases. This chain's CDR3 is CSVGGREASEAFF. The CDR3, as DNA: TGCAGCGTTGGAGGCAGGGAGGCCTCTGAAGCTTTCTTT.

This clonotype came up a few times. The chain couples TRBV7-9 to TRBJ1-1; TRBD1 might be the D (5 bases). Germline lookup yields CDR1 SEHNR and CDR2 FQNEAQ (reference sequence). V shed 3 bases and J shed 0 bases, with 14 bases lying between them. The CDR3 runs 16 residues. This CDR3 reads CASSFTLGVMNTEAFF. DNA of the CDR3: TGTGCCAGCAGCTTTACGTTAGGGGTTATGAACACTGAAGCTTTCTTT.

There are many counts of this clonotype. V usage is TRBV20-1 and J usage is TRBJ2-1; 7 positions agree with TRBD1. The germline gives CDR1 DFQATT, CDR2 SNEGSKA (reference sequence). Trimming took 8 bases from V and 6 from J; bases not matched to a gene: 10. This CDR3 has 13 amino acids. CDR3 nucleotide sequence: TGCAGTTCCGAGTTGCCAGGGGGCAATGAGCAGTTCTTC. Translation: CSSELPGGNEQFF.

This clonotype was seen many times. Sequence at one end of the junction differs from germline and may be a read error. The genes are TRBV5-1 and TRBJ2-7; D unresolved. The CDR3 spans 13 residues. Germline CDR1 reads SGHRS; CDR2 reads YFSETQ. The CDR3 reads CASSLEGSYEQYF. The CDR3 coding sequence is TGTGCCAGCAGCTTAGAAGGCAGCTACGAGCAGTACTTC.

In this sample, this clonotype turned up a few times. The CDR3 reads CASSTMGGHRTDTQYF. The DNA of the CDR3 is TGTGCCAGCAGCACGATGGGGGGACACCGCACAGATACGCAGTATTTT. This chain joins TRBV9 and TRBJ2-3, with D perhaps assigned TRBD1 or TRBD2 (6 bases each). CDR3 length: 16 amino acids. The V and J ends lost 4 bases and 1 base respectively, with 16 bases between them. The germline CDR1 and CDR2 sequences are SGDLS and YYNGEE.

This clonotype was counted only a few times. The V and J genes are TRBV6-5 and TRBJ2-2; 8 nucleotides agree with TRBD1. There are 15 residues in the CDR3. V gave up 4 bases and J gave up 5 bases; unmatched junction bases: 6. The germline V gene encodes CDR1 MNHEY and CDR2 SVGAGI. In nucleotides, the CDR3 is TGTGCCAGCAGTTTTGGACAGGGATGGACCGGGGAGCTGTTTTTT. Amino acid sequence: CASSFGQGWTGELFF.

This clonotype has ten or more counts. J is TRBJ2-7 and V is TRBV7-9; 9 bases align to TRBD2. Losses at the gene ends were 5 bases for V and 7 bases for J; bases not matched to a gene: 9. CDR3 length: 14 residues. In germline, CDR1 is SEHNR, CDR2 FQNEAQ (reference sequence). This CDR3 reads CASSPQELAGEQYF. The CDR3 bases are TGTGCCAGCAGCCCACAAGAACTAGCGGGTGAGCAGTACTTC.

The sample holds a few counts of this clonotype. The chain combines TRBV12-3 or TRBV12-4 with TRBJ2-2; D may be TRBD2 (7 bases). The V and J ends lost 6 bases and 5 bases respectively, with 16 bases between them. The CDR3 runs to 15 residues. The CDR3 loop reads CASSRVGGRTGELFF. CDR3 nucleotides: TGTGCCAGCAGCCGTGTCGGGGGGCGGACCGGGGAGCTGTTTTTT.

The table lists this clonotype with a count of one. One base away lies a much larger clone, so this may be a sequencing read error. The chain uses TRBV12-3 or TRBV12-4 and TRBJ2-3; D unresolved. The CDR3 totals 12 residues. The CDR3: CASSFRTNTKYF. In DNA form, the CDR3 reads TGTGCCAGCAGTTTTAGGACCAATACGAAGTATTTT.

This clonotype was picked up a small number of times. The genes are TRBV4-2 and TRBJ1-2, with no clear D. The V end was cut by 0 bases, the J end by 5 bases, with 7 bases between. This CDR3 region has 13 residues. Germline-derived CDR1 and CDR2 are LGHNA and YNFKEQ. The chain's CDR3 is CASSQDSQYGYTF. The CDR3 DNA reads as TGTGCCAGCAGCCAAGATAGCCAGTATGGCTACACCTTC.